This T cell receptor (beta chain) was identified in a study of neurological immune-mediated disorders. General study points: HTLV-1-associated myelopathy led in TCR clonal expansion, while multiple sclerosis ranked lowest, below healthy controls.

At least ten counts were recorded for this clonotype. The target antigen is unknown. MiXCR, applied by TCRdb to the 5' RACE reads, yields one record per CDR3 protein. The table lists about 46,000 distinct CDR3 sequences, around 4.3% of them singletons. Sequenced material: PBMCs. The clonotype was recovered from a woman between 55 and 75 years old with multiple sclerosis.

The CDR3 bases are TGTGCCAGTGCCGGGACAGGTAGTGAAGCTTTCTTT. It codes for CASAGTGSEAFF. V and J are TRBV12-3 or TRBV12-4 and TRBJ1-1; 8 nucleotides line up with TRBD1. Germline trimming cut 9 bases from V and 7 bases from J; bases unmatched to any gene: 7. CDR3 length: 12 residues.